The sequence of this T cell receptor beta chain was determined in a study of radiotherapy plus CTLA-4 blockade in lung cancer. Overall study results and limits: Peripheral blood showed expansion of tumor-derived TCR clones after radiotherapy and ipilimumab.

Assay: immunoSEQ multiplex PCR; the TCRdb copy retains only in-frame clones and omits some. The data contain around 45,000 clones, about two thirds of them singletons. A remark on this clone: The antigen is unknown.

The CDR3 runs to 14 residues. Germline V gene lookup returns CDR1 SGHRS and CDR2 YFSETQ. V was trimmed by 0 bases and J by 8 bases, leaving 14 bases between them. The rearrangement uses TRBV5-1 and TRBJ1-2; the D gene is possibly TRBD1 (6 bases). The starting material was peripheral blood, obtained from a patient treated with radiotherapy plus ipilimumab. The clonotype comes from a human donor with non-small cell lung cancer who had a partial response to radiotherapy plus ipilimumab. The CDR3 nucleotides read TGCGCCAGCAGCTTGGATGCGGGGGCCGGCGGCTACACCTTC. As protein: CASSLDAGAGGYTF.